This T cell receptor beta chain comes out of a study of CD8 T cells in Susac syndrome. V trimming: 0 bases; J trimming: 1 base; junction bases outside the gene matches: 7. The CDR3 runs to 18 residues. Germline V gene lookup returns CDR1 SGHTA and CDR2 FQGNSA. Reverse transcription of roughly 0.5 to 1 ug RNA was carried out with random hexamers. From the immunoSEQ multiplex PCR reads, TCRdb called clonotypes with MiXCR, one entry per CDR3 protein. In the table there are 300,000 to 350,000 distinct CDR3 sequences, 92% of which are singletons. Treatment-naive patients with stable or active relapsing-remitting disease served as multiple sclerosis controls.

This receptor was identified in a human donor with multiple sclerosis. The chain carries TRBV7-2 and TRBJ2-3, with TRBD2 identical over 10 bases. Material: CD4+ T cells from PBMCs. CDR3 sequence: CASSLAAGGLVGTDTQYF. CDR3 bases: TGTGCCAGCAGCTTAGCAGCGGGGGGGTTGGTTGGCACAGATACGCAGTATTTT. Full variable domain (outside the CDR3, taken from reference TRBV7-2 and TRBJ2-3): GAGVSQSPSNKVTEKGKDVELRCDPISGHTALYWYRQSLGQGLEFLIYFQGNSAPDKSGLPSDRFSAERTGGSVSTLTIQRTQQEDSAVYLCASSLAAGGLVGTDTQYFGPGTRLTVL.